The clone carrying this TCR beta chain was seen only a few times. Its antigen is unknown. The CDR3 end lies 3 residues beyond the end of the read and is filled in from the germline J gene. V was shortened by 5 bases and J by 0 bases, with 14 bases between the two germline ends. CDR1 SGHKS and CDR2 YYEKEE come from the germline V gene (reference sequence). CDR3 size: 15 residues. This sample was taken from a study of T cell clonality in common variable immunodeficiency. Study outcomes and limitations: CVID patient heterogeneity limited repertoire-clinical complication correlations. CVID subjects showed higher TCRbeta clonality than healthy controls. In common variable immunodeficiency, TCR beta chains reportedly carried fewer deletions and N-nucleotide insertions.

Produced via immunoSEQ multiplex PCR; TCRdb's table is partial and in-frame only. The sample presents 55,000 to 65,000 clones, none singletons. The V call is TRBV5-5, the J call TRBJ1-2; D not certain. The receptor's source is a person between 18 and 69 years old in good health. Sequenced: peripheral blood mononuclear cells. The CDR3 loop reads CASSSDTSPNYGYTF. Incomplete CDR3 DNA: TGTGCCAGCAGTTCCGACACTTCCCCTAACTATGGC.